This T cell receptor (beta chain) was sequenced during a study of blood T cell repertoires in COVID-19. Study-wide background: COVID-19 samples from acute and convalescent phases originated in the United States, Italy and Spain. T cells, B-cell-depleted T cells, or PBMCs provided the cDNA or gDNA that served as material.

The authors' processing: Estimates of nucleated cell counts were drawn from the amplification of reference gene primers. Libraries were prepared by immunoSEQ multiplex PCR; TCRdb keeps only in-frame clonotypes and omits some of them. That table supplies the V and J calls and clone size; D and trimming were determined from the DNA. The table lists about 230,000 clones, roughly 83% of them singletons. Trimming removed 4 bases from V and 0 bases from J; junction bases left unmatched: 8. CDR1 is SGHNT, CDR2 YYREEE, per germline (reference sequence). The CDR3 spans 16 residues. The chain recombines TRBV5-4 with TRBJ1-1; 8 bases fit TRBD1. This TCR came from a woman in her sixties or seventies with active or convalescent COVID-19. The specimen was peripheral blood. The CDR3 nucleotides are TGTGCCAGCAGCCAAAGCGGACAGGGCATGAACACTGAAGCTTTCTTT. Encoded protein: CASSQSGQGMNTEAFF.